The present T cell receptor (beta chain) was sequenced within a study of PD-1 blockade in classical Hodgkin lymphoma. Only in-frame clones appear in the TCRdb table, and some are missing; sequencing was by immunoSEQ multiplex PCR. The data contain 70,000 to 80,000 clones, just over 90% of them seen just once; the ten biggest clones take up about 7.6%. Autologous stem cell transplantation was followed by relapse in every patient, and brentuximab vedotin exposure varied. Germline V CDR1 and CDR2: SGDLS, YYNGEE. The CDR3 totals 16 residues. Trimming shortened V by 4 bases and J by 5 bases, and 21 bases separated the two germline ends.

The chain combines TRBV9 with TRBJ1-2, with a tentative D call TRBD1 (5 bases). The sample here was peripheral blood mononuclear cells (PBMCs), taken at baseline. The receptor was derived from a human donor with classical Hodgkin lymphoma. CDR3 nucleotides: TGTGCCAGCAGCCTAGGGTGGGGGGTGGCCCCTTATGGCTACACCTTC. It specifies CASSLGWGVAPYGYTF. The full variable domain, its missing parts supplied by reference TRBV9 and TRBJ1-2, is DSGVTQTPKHLITATGQRVTLRCSPRSGDLSVYWYQQSLDQGLQFLIQYYNGEERAKGNILERFSAQQFPDLHSELNLSSLELGDSALYFCASSLGWGVAPYGYTFGSGTRLTVV.